This T cell receptor (beta chain) came from a study of T cell responses to AZD1222 COVID-19 vaccine. Study context: Second-dose intervals of approximately 4 or approximately 12 weeks were pooled. Study-wide results and caveats: Seropositive at baseline were only a handful of AZD1222 recipients. Clonal diversity was possibly underestimated; the donors were predominantly white British and more often female.

Comments on this clone: Its antigen remains unidentified.

Clones were sequenced by immunoSEQ multiplex PCR, and TCRdb holds only the in-frame ones, with some missing. The table has approximately 100,000 clones, around 90% seen once. The sequences come from peripheral blood, collected on day 0 of AZD1222 vaccination. This TCR derives from an adult in good health.

The CDR3 DNA follows: TGCGCCAGCAGCCCCGAACAGGGGACTAATGAAAAACTGTTTTTT. This encodes CASSPEQGTNEKLFF. The chain joins TRBV4-1 to TRBJ1-4; 7 bases match TRBD1. CDR1 and CDR2 from the germline V gene are MGHRA and YSYEKL. This CDR3 has 15 amino acids. The V segment lost 4 bases and the J segment 2 bases; nucleotides outside the gene matches: 4.